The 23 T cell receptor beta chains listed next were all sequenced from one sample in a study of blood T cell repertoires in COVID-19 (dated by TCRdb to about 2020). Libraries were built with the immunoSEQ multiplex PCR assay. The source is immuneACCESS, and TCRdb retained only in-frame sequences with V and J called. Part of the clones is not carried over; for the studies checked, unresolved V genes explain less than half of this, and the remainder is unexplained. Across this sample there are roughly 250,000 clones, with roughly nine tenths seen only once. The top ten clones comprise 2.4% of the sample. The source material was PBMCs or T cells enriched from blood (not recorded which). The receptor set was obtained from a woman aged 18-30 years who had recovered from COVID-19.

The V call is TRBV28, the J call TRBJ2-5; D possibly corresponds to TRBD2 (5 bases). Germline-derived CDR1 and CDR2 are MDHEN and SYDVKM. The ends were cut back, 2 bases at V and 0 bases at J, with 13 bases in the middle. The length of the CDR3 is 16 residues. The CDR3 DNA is TGTGCCAGCAGTTTAGTCCTCCGGGGTAACCAAGAGACCCAGTACTTC. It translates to CASSLVLRGNQETQYF.

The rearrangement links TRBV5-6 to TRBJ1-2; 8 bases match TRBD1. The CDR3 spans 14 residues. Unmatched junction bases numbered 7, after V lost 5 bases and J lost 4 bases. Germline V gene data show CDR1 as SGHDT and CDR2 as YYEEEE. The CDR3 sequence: CASRNRGSLYGYTF. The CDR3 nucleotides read TGTGCCAGCAGGAACAGGGGGAGCCTCTATGGCTACACCTTC.

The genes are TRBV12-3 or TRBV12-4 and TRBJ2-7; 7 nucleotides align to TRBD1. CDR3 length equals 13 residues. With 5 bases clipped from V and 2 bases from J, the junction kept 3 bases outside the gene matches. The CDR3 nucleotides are TGTGCCAGCAGTCCGGACAGGCCCTACGAGCAGTACTTC. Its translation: CASSPDRPYEQYF.

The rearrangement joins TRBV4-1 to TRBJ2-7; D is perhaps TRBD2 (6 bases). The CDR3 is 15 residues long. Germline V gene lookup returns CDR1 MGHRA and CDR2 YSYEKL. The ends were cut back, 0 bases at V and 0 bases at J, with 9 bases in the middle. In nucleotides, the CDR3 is TGCGCCAGCAGCCAAGACGGAGGGGTCTCCTACGAGCAGTACTTC. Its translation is CASSQDGGVSYEQYF.

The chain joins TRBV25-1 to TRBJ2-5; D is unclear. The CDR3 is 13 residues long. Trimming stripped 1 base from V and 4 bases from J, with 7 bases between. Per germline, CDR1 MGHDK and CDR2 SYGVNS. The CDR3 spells CASSEFLLETQYF. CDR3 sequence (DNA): TGTGCCAGCAGTGAATTTCTTCTAGAGACCCAGTACTTC.

Written as DNA, the CDR3 is TGTGCCAGCAGCCCGGGGGGGCAGTTTAATGAAAAACTGTTTTTT. As protein: CASSPGGQFNEKLFF. The J gene is TRBJ1-4, the V gene TRBV11-2, with D perhaps matching TRBD1 (6 bases). V lost 5 bases and J 4 bases, leaving 14 bases between the germline ends. CDR1 is SGHAT and CDR2 is FQNNGV in the germline V gene. CDR3 length: 15 residues.

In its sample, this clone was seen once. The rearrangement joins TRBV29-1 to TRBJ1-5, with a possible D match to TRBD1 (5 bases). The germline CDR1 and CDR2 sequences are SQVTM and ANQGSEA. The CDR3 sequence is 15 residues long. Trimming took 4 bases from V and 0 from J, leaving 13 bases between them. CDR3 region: CSVGWGEGSNQPQHF. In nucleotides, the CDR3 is TGCAGCGTTGGGTGGGGGGAAGGTAGCAATCAGCCCCAGCATTTT. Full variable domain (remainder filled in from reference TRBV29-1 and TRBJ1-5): SAVISQKPSRDICQRGTSLTIQCQVDSQVTMMFWYRQQPGQSLTLIATANQGSEATYESGFVIDKFPISRPNLTFSTLTVSNMSPEDSSIYLCSVGWGEGSNQPQHFGDGTRLSIL.

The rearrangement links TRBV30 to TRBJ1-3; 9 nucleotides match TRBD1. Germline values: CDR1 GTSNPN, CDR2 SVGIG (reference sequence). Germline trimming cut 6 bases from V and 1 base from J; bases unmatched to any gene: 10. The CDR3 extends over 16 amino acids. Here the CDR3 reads CACLAGQGNSGNTIYF. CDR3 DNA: TGTGCCTGCCTGGCGGGACAGGGTAATTCTGGAAACACCATATATTTT.

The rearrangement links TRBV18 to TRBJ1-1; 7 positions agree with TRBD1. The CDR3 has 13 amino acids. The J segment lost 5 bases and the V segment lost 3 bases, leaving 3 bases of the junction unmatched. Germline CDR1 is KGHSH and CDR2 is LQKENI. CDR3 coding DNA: TGTGCCAGCTCACCGGCCAGGGGGACTGAAGCTTTCTTT. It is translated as CASSPARGTEAFF.

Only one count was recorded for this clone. The CDR3 reads CASGQNYGYTF. The DNA for the CDR3 is TGTGCCTCAGGGCAGAACTATGGCTACACCTTC. This chain connects TRBV27 to TRBJ1-2; D may be TRBD1 (5 bases). This CDR3 has 11 amino acids. Germline lookup yields CDR1 MNHEY and CDR2 SMNVEV (reference sequence). V was cut by 11 bases and J by 2 bases, with 9 bases left in between.

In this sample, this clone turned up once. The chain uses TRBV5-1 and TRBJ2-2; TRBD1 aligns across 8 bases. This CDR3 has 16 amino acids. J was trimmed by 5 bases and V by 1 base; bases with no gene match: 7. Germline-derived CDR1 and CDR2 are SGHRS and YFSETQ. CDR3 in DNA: TGCGCCAGCAGCTTGATTACCACAGGGGGGACCGGGGAGCTGTTTTTT. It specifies CASSLITTGGTGELFF.

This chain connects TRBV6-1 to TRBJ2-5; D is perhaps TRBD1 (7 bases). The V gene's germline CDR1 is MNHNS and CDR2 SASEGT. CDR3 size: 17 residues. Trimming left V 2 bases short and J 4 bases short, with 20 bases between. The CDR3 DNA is TGTGCCAGCAGTGAAAGGAGGGCAGGGGGGTCTAGAGAGACCCAGTACTTC. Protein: CASSERRAGGSRETQYF.

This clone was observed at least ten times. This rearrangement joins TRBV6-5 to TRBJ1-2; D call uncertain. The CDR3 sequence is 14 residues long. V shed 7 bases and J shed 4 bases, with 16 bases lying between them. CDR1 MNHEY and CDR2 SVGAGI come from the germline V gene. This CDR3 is CASTAIGIGYGYTF. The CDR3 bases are TGTGCCAGCACGGCAATCGGGATCGGCTATGGCTACACCTTC.

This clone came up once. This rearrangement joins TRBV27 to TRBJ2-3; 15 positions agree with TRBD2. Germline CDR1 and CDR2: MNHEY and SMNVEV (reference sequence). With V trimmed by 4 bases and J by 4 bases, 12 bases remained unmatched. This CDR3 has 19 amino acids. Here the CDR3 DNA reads TGTGCCAGCAGTTCCGACCGGGGACTAGCGGGGGGAAAGGCAGATACGCAGTATTTT. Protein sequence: CASSSDRGLAGGKADTQYF.

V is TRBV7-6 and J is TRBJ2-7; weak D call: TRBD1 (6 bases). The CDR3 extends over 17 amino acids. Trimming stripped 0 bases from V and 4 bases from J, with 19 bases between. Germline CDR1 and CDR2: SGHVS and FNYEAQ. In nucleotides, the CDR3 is TGTGCCAGCAGCTTAGCAGGTAACAGGGCAAAAGTATACGAGCAGTACTTC. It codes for CASSLAGNRAKVYEQYF.

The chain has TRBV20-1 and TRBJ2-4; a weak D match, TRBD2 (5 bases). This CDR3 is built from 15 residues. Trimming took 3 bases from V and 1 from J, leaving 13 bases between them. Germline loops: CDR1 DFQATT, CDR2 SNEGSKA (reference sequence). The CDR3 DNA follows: TGCAGTGCTAGTTTCGGACTCCTGGCCAAAAACATTCAGTACTTC. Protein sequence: CSASFGLLAKNIQYF.

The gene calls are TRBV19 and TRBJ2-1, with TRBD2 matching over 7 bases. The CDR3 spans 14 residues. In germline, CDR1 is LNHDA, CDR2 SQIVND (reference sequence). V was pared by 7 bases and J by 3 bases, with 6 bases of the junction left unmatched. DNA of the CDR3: TGTGCCAGTACCAGAGCGGGGCGCTACAATGAGCAGTTCTTC. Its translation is CASTRAGRYNEQFF.

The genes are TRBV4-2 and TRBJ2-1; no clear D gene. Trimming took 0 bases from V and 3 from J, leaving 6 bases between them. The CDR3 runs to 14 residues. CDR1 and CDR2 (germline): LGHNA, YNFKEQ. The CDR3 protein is CASSQDRSYNEQFF. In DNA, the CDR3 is TGTGCCAGCAGCCAAGATCGGAGCTACAATGAGCAGTTCTTC.

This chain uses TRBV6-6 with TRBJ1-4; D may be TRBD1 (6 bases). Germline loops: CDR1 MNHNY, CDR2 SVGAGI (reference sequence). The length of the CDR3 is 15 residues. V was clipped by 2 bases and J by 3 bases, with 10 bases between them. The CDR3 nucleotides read TGTGCCAGCAGTTACCTGGACAGAGCTAATGAAAAACTGTTTTTT. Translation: CASSYLDRANEKLFF.

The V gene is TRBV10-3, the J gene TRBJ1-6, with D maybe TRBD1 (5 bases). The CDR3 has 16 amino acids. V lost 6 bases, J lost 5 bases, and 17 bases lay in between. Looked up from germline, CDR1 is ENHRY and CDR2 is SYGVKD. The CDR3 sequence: CAISLNRGNDNSPLHF. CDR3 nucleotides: TGTGCCATCAGCCTGAACCGGGGGAACGATAATTCACCCCTCCACTTT.

DNA of the CDR3: TGTGCCAGCAGCTTAGGGGACGGGACAGGGACAACTAATGAAAAACTGTTTTTT. Protein product: CASSLGDGTGTTNEKLFF. The chain links TRBV7-6 to TRBJ1-4; 9 bases are shared with TRBD1. CDR1 and CDR2 (germline): SGHVS, FNYEAQ. V lost 1 base and J lost 0; bases outside the gene matches: 6. This CDR3 spans 18 amino acids.

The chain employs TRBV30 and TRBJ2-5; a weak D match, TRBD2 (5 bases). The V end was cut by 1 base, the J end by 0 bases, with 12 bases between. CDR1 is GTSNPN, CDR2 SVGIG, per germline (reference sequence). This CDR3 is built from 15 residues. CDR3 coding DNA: TGTGCCTGGAGTGCGAGGGTTTTGTACCAAGAGACCCAGTACTTC. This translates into CAWSARVLYQETQYF.

The CDR3, as DNA: TGTGCCAGCAGCTTAGGAGGATTTGGCAATCAGCCCCAGCATTTT. It encodes CASSLGGFGNQPQHF. V is TRBV11-2 and J is TRBJ1-5; D is undetermined. V was pared by 1 base and J by 2 bases, with 9 bases between. This CDR3 comprises 15 residues. The V gene's germline CDR1 is SGHAT and CDR2 FQNNGV.